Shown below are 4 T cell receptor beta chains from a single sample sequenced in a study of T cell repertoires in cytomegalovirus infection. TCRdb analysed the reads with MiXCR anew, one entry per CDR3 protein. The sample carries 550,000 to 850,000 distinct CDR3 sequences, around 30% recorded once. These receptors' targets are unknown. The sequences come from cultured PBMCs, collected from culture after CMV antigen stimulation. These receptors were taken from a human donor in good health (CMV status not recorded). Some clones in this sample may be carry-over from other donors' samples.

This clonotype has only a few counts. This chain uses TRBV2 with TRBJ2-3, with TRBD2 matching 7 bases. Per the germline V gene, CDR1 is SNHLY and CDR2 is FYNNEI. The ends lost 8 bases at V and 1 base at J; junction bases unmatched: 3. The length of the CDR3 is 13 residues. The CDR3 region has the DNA TGTGCCAGCCGGGGGGAGGGCACAGATACGCAGTATTTT. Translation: CASRGEGTDTQYF.

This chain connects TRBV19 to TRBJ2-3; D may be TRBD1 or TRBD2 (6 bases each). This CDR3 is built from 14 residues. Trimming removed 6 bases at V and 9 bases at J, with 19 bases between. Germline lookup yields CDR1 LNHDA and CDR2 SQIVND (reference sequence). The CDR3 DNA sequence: TGTGCCAGTAGCCTAGGGGGAGGCTTTCGGACGCAGTATTTT. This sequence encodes CASSLGGGFRTQYF.

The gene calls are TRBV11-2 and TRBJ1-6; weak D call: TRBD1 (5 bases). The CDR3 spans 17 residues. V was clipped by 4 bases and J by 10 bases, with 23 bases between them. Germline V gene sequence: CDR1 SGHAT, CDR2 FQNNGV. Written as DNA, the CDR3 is TGTGCCAGCAGCTCCCCGGGGAGGGGCAGTCGACGATCACCCCTCCACTTT. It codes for CASSSPGRGSRRSPLHF.

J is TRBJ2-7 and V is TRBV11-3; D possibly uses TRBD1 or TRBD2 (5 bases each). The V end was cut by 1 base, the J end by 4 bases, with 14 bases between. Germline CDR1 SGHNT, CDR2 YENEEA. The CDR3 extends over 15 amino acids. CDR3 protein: CASSLVRGREYEQYF. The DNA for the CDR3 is TGTGCCAGCAGCTTAGTACGTGGCAGGGAGTACGAGCAGTACTTC.